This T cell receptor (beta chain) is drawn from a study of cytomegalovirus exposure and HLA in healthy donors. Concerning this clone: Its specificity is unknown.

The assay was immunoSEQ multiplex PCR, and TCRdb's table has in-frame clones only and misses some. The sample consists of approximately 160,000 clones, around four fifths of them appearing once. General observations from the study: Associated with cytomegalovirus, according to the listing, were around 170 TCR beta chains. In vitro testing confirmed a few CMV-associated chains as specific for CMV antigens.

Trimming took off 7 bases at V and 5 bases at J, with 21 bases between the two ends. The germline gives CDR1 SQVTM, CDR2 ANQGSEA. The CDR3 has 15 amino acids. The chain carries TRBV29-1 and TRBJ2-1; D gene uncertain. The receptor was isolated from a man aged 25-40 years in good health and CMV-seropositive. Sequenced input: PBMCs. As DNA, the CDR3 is TGCAGCGGTGCGAGATTAGAGGCAGCCAACAATGAGCAGTTCTTC. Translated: CSGARLEAANNEQFF.